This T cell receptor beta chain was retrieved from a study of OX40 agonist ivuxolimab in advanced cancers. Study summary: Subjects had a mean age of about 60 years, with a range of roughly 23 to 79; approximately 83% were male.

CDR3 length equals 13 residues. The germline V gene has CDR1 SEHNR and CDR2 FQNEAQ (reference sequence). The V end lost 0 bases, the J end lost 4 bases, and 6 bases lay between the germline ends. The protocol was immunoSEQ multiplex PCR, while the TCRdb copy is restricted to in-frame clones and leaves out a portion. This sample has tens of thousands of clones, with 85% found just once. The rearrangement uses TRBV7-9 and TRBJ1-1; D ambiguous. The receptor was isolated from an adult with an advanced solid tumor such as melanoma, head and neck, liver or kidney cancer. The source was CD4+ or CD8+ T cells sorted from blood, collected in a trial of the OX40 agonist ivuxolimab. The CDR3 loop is CASSLARGTEAFF. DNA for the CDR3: TGTGCCAGCAGCTTAGCTCGGGGCACTGAAGCTTTCTTT.